These 26 T cell receptor beta chains were sequenced from one sample in a study of T cell changes during pregnancy in multiple sclerosis. TCRdb keeps only in-frame clones here, not all; method: immunoSEQ multiplex PCR. The table has tens of thousands of clones, 89% seen once. Sequences were derived from CD4+ T cells from peripheral blood mononuclear cells, sampled after pregnancy. These TCRs come from a female donor with multiple sclerosis, enrolled in a pregnancy study.

V and J are TRBV5-4 and TRBJ2-1; D call uncertain. CDR1 SGHNT and CDR2 YYREEE come from the germline V gene (reference sequence). The CDR3 spans 16 residues. Trimming removed 2 bases at V and 0 bases at J, with 12 bases between. The CDR3 nucleotides read TGTGCCAGCAGCTTTGCTGGTGCGAGCTCCTACAATGAGCAGTTCTTC. This encodes CASSFAGASSYNEQFF. Full variable domain (rest looked up from reference TRBV5-4 and TRBJ2-1): ETGVTQSPTHLIKTRGQQVTLRCSSQSGHNTVSWYQQALGQGPQFIFQYYREEENGRGNFPPRFSGLQFPNYSSELNVNALELDDSALYLCASSFAGASSYNEQFFGPGTRLTVL.

The CDR3 loop reads CASSVAPRQETQYF. The CDR3 bases are TGTGCCAGCAGCGTAGCGCCTAGACAAGAGACCCAGTACTTC. The chain recombines TRBV9 with TRBJ2-5; D is unclear. V was trimmed by 0 bases and J by 2 bases, leaving 8 bases between them. Per the germline V gene, CDR1 is SGDLS and CDR2 is YYNGEE. The CDR3 contains 14 residues.

The rearrangement links TRBV27 to TRBJ1-5; TRBD1 aligns across 8 bases. V lost 0 bases and J lost 4; bases outside the gene matches: 5. Germline lookup yields CDR1 MNHEY and CDR2 SMNVEV (reference sequence). This CDR3 is 16 amino acids long. CDR3 protein: CASSLSGQAHNQPQHF. The CDR3 bases are TGTGCCAGCAGTTTATCGGGACAGGCCCATAATCAGCCCCAGCATTTT.

Written as DNA, the CDR3 is TGTGCCATCAGTGAACCTAGCGGGAGCTCCTACGAGCAGTACTTC. Its translation: CAISEPSGSSYEQYF. The rearrangement uses TRBV10-3 and TRBJ2-7; TRBD2 agrees at 10 bases. V was clipped by 3 bases and J by 0 bases; unmatched bases: 2. This CDR3 has 15 amino acids. In germline, CDR1 is ENHRY, CDR2 SYGVKD.

This clone has just one count. The chain joins TRBV4-1 to TRBJ2-3; TRBD1 matches 8 bases. Trimming at V came to 0 bases and at J to 0 bases, leaving 8 bases not matched to a gene. This CDR3 comprises 18 residues. Germline CDR1 and CDR2: MGHRA and YSYEKL. CDR3 loop: CASSQDRGQGPSTDTQYF. The CDR3 DNA sequence: TGCGCCAGCAGCCAAGATCGAGGACAGGGACCTAGCACAGATACGCAGTATTTT.

The chain joins TRBV30 to TRBJ2-1, with TRBD2 matching 7 bases. Trimming took 6 bases from V and 4 from J; bases not matched to a gene: 6. The CDR3 extends over 13 amino acids. Germline CDR1 GTSNPN, CDR2 SVGIG (reference sequence). The CDR3 spells CACRDYPYNEQFF. CDR3 in DNA: TGTGCCTGCCGGGACTACCCATACAATGAGCAGTTCTTC.

The chain has TRBV10-1 and TRBJ2-3; TRBD1 aligns across 8 bases. The CDR3 has 14 amino acids. J lost 2 bases, V lost 6 bases, and 4 bases had no gene match. Germline V gene data show CDR1 as WNHNN and CDR2 as SYGVQD (reference sequence). The CDR3 DNA follows: TGCGCCAGCAGCGGACAGGGCATCACAGATACGCAGTATTTT. Amino acid sequence: CASSGQGITDTQYF.

The chain carries TRBV18 and TRBJ1-4, with TRBD1 matching over 8 bases. This CDR3 comprises 13 residues. The ends lost 9 bases at V and 8 bases at J; junction bases unmatched: 8. The V gene's germline CDR1 is KGHSH and CDR2 LQKENI. Written as DNA, the CDR3 is TGTGCCAGTACGACAGGGGCGAGAGAAAAACTGTTTTTT. Encoded protein: CASTTGAREKLFF.

V and J are TRBV2 and TRBJ1-5, with TRBD1 identical over 7 bases. Germline CDR1 is SNHLY and CDR2 is FYNNEI. There are 14 residues in the CDR3. Trimming removed 4 bases from V and 4 bases from J; junction bases left unmatched: 4. CDR3 sequence: CASSADRRNQPQHF. CDR3 in DNA: TGTGCCAGCAGTGCGGACAGGAGGAATCAGCCCCAGCATTTT.

This clone was detected only once. This chain links TRBV18 with TRBJ2-7, with TRBD2 matching 7 bases. Trimming removed 3 bases from V and 3 bases from J; junction bases left unmatched: 14. This CDR3 is 17 amino acids long. Germline V gives CDR1 KGHSH, CDR2 LQKENI. The CDR3 region is CASSPDLREGLLYEQYF. DNA for the CDR3: TGTGCCAGCTCACCGGACCTAAGGGAGGGACTACTCTACGAGCAGTACTTC.

The J gene is TRBJ1-1, the V gene TRBV6-5, with D hard to call. Germline lookup yields CDR1 MNHEY and CDR2 SVGAGI. The ends were cut back, 7 bases at V and 6 bases at J, with 9 bases in the middle. The CDR3 spans 11 residues. In DNA form, the CDR3 reads TGTGCCAGCATCGGGAGGGCTGAAGCTTTCTTT. The encoded protein is CASIGRAEAFF.

The chain uses TRBV5-1 and TRBJ2-4, with a weak D call TRBD1 (5 bases). Germline values: CDR1 SGHRS, CDR2 YFSETQ. The CDR3 runs to 15 residues. With 5 bases removed from V and 8 bases from J, the gap between germline ends came to 20 bases. The CDR3 loop reads CASRELVTGQDIQYF. CDR3 sequence (DNA): TGCGCCAGCAGGGAATTAGTAACAGGCCAGGACATTCAGTACTTC.

The chain employs TRBV30 and TRBJ1-2; D possibly corresponds to TRBD1 (5 bases). CDR1 GTSNPN and CDR2 SVGIG come from the germline V gene (reference sequence). V lost 0 bases and J 8 bases, leaving 16 bases between the germline ends. The CDR3 totals 14 residues. The CDR3 is CAWSVPIPSGGYTF. The DNA for the CDR3 is TGTGCCTGGAGTGTACCCATCCCCTCAGGGGGCTACACCTTC.

The rearrangement joins TRBV7-9 to TRBJ1-2; possibly TRBD1 for D (5 bases). The germline V gene has CDR1 SEHNR and CDR2 FQNEAQ (reference sequence). This CDR3 comprises 15 residues. Trimming removed 5 bases from V and 2 bases from J, with 15 bases in between. In DNA form, the CDR3 reads TGTGCCAGCAGCCAAGGGGACGGGAGGAACTATGGCTACACCTTC. Protein sequence: CASSQGDGRNYGYTF.

The chain recombines TRBV19 with TRBJ2-2; unclear D gene. Trimming took 7 bases from V and 0 from J, leaving 9 bases between them. CDR3 length: 14 residues. Germline values: CDR1 LNHDA, CDR2 SQIVND (reference sequence). DNA of the CDR3: TGTGCCAGTAACGAGCCCTCGAACACCGGGGAGCTGTTTTTT. Translated: CASNEPSNTGELFF.

On this clone: The junction departs from germline at one end; a sequencing error may be responsible. The genes are TRBV19 and TRBJ1-5, with 10 bases matching TRBD1. The CDR3 extends over 15 amino acids. The germline gives CDR1 LNHDA, CDR2 SQIVND (reference sequence). The CDR3 here is CASSLDRGPTQPQHF. Here the CDR3 DNA reads TGTGCCAGTAGTTTAGACAGGGGGCCGACTCAGCCCCAGCATTTT.

The rearrangement joins TRBV10-3 to TRBJ2-2; TRBD2 matches at 10 bases. The length of the CDR3 is 16 residues. Germline-derived CDR1 and CDR2 are ENHRY and SYGVKD. Germline trimming cut 4 bases from V and 1 base from J; bases unmatched to any gene: 3. CDR3 residues: CAISVGTSVNTGELFF. In nucleotides, the CDR3 is TGTGCCATCAGTGTGGGGACTAGCGTGAACACCGGGGAGCTGTTTTTT.

The chain uses TRBV23-1 and TRBJ2-3; 8 nucleotides line up with TRBD2. TRBV23-1 is treated as an ORF (open reading frame) with a function not yet certain. The CDR3 extends over 18 amino acids. The trim removed 3 bases at V and 0 bases at J, leaving 11 bases unmatched. The CDR3 reads CASSQGLAGRSSTDTQYF. The CDR3 nucleotides are TGCGCCAGCAGTCAGGGGCTAGCGGGTAGATCTAGCACAGATACGCAGTATTTT.

V and J are TRBV2 and TRBJ2-1, with 8 bases aligning to TRBD2. Unmatched junction bases numbered 4, after V lost 5 bases and J lost 1 base. Germline lookup yields CDR1 SNHLY and CDR2 FYNNEI. This CDR3 has 15 amino acids. For the CDR3, the DNA is TGTGCCAGCAGTCCGATAGCGGGGTCCTACAATGAGCAGTTCTTC. Its protein is CASSPIAGSYNEQFF.

The DNA for the CDR3 is TGTGCCAGCAGCTCTTGGGCAGGGTCGGGTGAAAAACTGTTTTTT. Protein: CASSSWAGSGEKLFF. The chain carries TRBV7-2 and TRBJ1-4, with D tentatively TRBD1 (5 bases). Trimming stripped 4 bases from V and 7 bases from J, with 16 bases between. Per the germline V gene, CDR1 is SGHTA and CDR2 is FQGNSA. The CDR3 spans 15 residues.

The chain has TRBV9 and TRBJ2-1; 8 bases agree with TRBD2. Germline V gene data show CDR1 as SGDLS and CDR2 as YYNGEE. V was pared by 0 bases and J by 7 bases, with 6 bases of the junction left unmatched. The CDR3 is made up of 15 amino acids. The CDR3 reads CASSVATSAANEQFF. CDR3 sequence (DNA): TGTGCCAGCAGCGTAGCGACTAGCGCGGCAAATGAGCAGTTCTTC.

The chain is built from TRBV5-4 and TRBJ2-5; 7 nucleotides agree with TRBD2. Germline lookup yields CDR1 SGHNT and CDR2 YYREEE (reference sequence). This CDR3 has 13 residues. V was pared by 8 bases and J by 1 base, with 5 bases of the junction left unmatched. CDR3 sequence: CASAPGGQETQYF. In DNA, the CDR3 is TGTGCCAGTGCCCCGGGAGGCCAAGAGACCCAGTACTTC.

The rearrangement uses TRBV29-1 and TRBJ2-2, with 7 bases identical to TRBD1. The CDR3 is 14 amino acids. V shed 6 bases, J shed 4 bases, and the junction held 8 bases outside the gene matches. CDR1 and CDR2 from the germline V gene are SQVTM and ANQGSEA. The CDR3, as DNA: TGCAGCGTGAGCCATCGGGACAGCACCGGGGAGCTGTTTTTT. Protein: CSVSHRDSTGELFF.

The chain couples TRBV29-1 to TRBJ2-2; D unclear. CDR1 is SQVTM and CDR2 is ANQGSEA in the germline V gene. The CDR3 runs 14 residues. V gave up 4 bases and J gave up 0 bases, with 9 bases separating them. CDR3 in DNA: TGCAGCGTTGCTTTAGTATCGAACACCGGGGAGCTGTTTTTT. Translated, it gives CSVALVSNTGELFF.

Turning to this clone: Other nucleotide sequences in the sample specify the same CDR3. The chain combines TRBV6-5 with TRBJ2-1, with 14 bases aligning to TRBD2. Germline V gene sequence: CDR1 MNHEY, CDR2 SVGAGI. The CDR3 runs 16 residues. V lost 0 bases, J lost 9 bases, and 4 bases stayed unmatched. Here the CDR3 DNA reads TGTGCCAGCAGTTACTCGGGACTAGCGGGAGTCTCTGAGCAGTTCTTC. Amino acids: CASSYSGLAGVSEQFF.

This chain joins TRBV2 and TRBJ2-4; TRBD1 might be the D (6 bases). Per germline, CDR1 SNHLY and CDR2 FYNNEI. This CDR3 spans 15 amino acids. V was pared by 4 bases and J by 6 bases, with 16 bases between. The CDR3 reads CASSGQGNGGNIQYF. DNA for the CDR3: TGTGCCAGCAGTGGTCAGGGGAACGGCGGAAACATTCAGTACTTC.